This T cell receptor beta chain was sequenced in a study of T cell responses to AZD1222 COVID-19 vaccine. Points from the study as a whole: It should be noted that donors were predominantly white British and more often female, and clonal diversity was possibly underestimated. Sampling captured repertoires only after the peak T cell response.

Points on this clone: What it binds is unknown.

Here immunoSEQ multiplex PCR was the method, and the copy in TCRdb shows in-frame clones only, minus some. The sample has 65,000 to 85,000 clones; approximately 90% are singletons. This clonotype originated in an adult in good health. The sequenced sample was peripheral blood, obtained on day 0 of AZD1222 vaccination.

This chain's CDR3 is CASSLGQGKDTF. The CDR3 DNA is TGTGCCAGCAGCTTAGGTCAGGGGAAGGACACCTTC. The rearrangement uses TRBV7-2 and TRBJ1-2; a weak D match, TRBD1 (6 bases). The CDR3 totals 12 residues. V lost 1 base, J lost 12 bases, and 12 bases lay in between. Germline loops: CDR1 SGHTA, CDR2 FQGNSA.